The clone carrying this T cell receptor beta chain was picked up a small number of times. Its specificity is unknown. Both 60 Vbeta primers and 13 Jbeta primers went into the PCR. This table comes from immunoSEQ multiplex PCR, and its TCRdb copy is limited to in-frame clones, with some not included. This table holds some 150,000 clones, around two thirds found once. This specimen belongs to a study of cytomegalovirus exposure and HLA in healthy donors. General study findings and limits: TCR beta V- and J-gene trimming was later associated with a missense DCLRE1C variant. DRB1 showed the most TCR associations and HLA-C the fewest in a later analysis, as rates varied by HLA locus.

Trimming shortened V by 5 bases and J by 4 bases, and 17 bases separated the two germline ends. CDR3 size: 15 residues. Germline CDR1 and CDR2: MNHEY and SVGAGI. This clonotype was obtained from a man aged 35 to 55 in good health and CMV-seronegative. Sequenced input: PBMCs. J is TRBJ2-5 and V is TRBV6-5; D may be TRBD1 (6 bases). The CDR3 nucleotides read TGTGCCAGCAGTAAAACGCAGGGGACACGAGAGACCCAGTACTTC. It specifies CASSKTQGTRETQYF.